One T cell receptor beta chain is described in this entry. Its antigen is unidentified. This specimen belongs to a study of shared clonotypes between healthy human individuals. Only CD45RO-negative cells positively selected for CCR7 counted as naive CD8 cells, so terminally differentiated effector memory CD45RA+ cells were excluded. Study results and limitations: Generation probabilities were higher for clonotypes shared across all four sorted-subset donors than for unshared ones.

V was shortened by 4 bases and J by 4 bases, with 15 bases between the two germline ends. CDR3 length equals 15 residues. CDR1 is SGHVS and CDR2 is FQNEAQ in the germline V gene. This table comes from immunoSEQ multiplex PCR, and its TCRdb copy is limited to in-frame clones, with some not included. This sample has about 680,000 clones, with about 91% found just once. This chain joins TRBV7-8 and TRBJ2-3, with D hard to call. This clonotype originated in a man in his thirties or forties in good health. Sequenced: naive CD8+ T cells sorted from blood. The CDR3 coding sequence is TGTGCCAGCAGCTCAGCTACCCGTGTCCCAGATACGCAGTATTTT. Translating it yields CASSSATRVPDTQYF.